The entry below gives a single T cell receptor beta chain sequence along with its context. The sample originates from a study of OX40 agonist ivuxolimab in advanced cancers. Data came from immunoSEQ multiplex PCR; TCRdb stores just in-frame clones and leaves some out. The sample carries tens of thousands of clones, around 83% recorded once. With 6 bases clipped from V and 6 bases from J, the junction kept 7 bases outside the gene matches. The CDR3 totals 13 residues. Germline assignment: CDR1 SQVTM and CDR2 ANQGSEA. This TCR was sampled from an adult with an advanced solid tumor such as melanoma, head and neck, liver or kidney cancer. Sequencing was performed on CD4+ or CD8+ T cells sorted from blood, taken in a trial of the OX40 agonist ivuxolimab. The genes are TRBV29-1 and TRBJ1-2; 10 bases match TRBD1. The CDR3 DNA is TGCAGCGTCCTCGACAGGGGGCAGGATGGCTACACCTTC. Its translation: CSVLDRGQDGYTF.